This T cell receptor (beta chain) stems from a study of T cells in Graves' hyperthyroidism and ophthalmopathy. Looking at the study overall: Peripheral blood was collected at initial diagnosis, before any treatment.

Study results and limitations: Peripheral blood also featured most of the thyroid clonotypes expanded above 0.001.

This clonotype was picked up many times. What it binds is unknown. RNA transcripts served as the template for amplifying TCR beta CDR3 regions. First-round RT-PCR with HTBI primers amplified the TCR CDR3 region. MiXCR was run by TCRdb on the multiplex PCR reads, yielding one entry per CDR3 protein. This table holds more than 500,000 distinct CDR3 sequences, about 15% found once. CDR3 length: 18 residues. The V gene end was trimmed by 1 base and the J gene end by 7 bases; junction bases not matched to a gene: 14. Germline V gene lookup returns CDR1 LNHNV and CDR2 YYDKDF (reference sequence). The source of the PBMCs was roughly 10 ml of fresh peripheral blood.

The sample taken for sequencing was blood. This receptor was identified in a woman aged 25-40 years with Graves' ophthalmopathy. The V call is TRBV15, the J call TRBJ1-5; TRBD1 matches at 9 bases. The CDR3 reads CATSRGSDRGYLIQPQHF. CDR3 nucleotide sequence: TGTGCCACCAGCAGAGGTTCAGACAGGGGGTATCTCATCCAGCCCCAGCATTTT.